This is a list of T cell receptor beta chains from one sample in a study of STAT5B mutations in CD4+ large granular lymphocyte leukemia. TCRdb keeps only in-frame clones here, not all; method: immunoSEQ multiplex PCR. The sample lists 30,000 to 40,000 clones, 70% to 90% occurring once. Sequencing used CD4+ T cells from blood buffy coats. The receptors here all came from a human donor in good health. CDR3s include the opening cysteine and the closing phenylalanine or tryptophan. The D gene is left open where the match is weak. Some rows mark clone size as missing; the rest say once, few, many or name a class of expanded clone.

.	TRBV2	13	TRBJ1-2	TRBD1	CASSWGQRFGYTF	TGTGCCAGCAGTTGGGGACAGCGCTTTGGCTACACCTTC
.	TRBV2	13	TRBJ1-2	.	CASSADSPYGYTF	TGTGCCAGCAGTGCGGACAGCCCCTATGGCTACACCTTC
.	TRBV11-2	14	TRBJ2-7	.	CAGSLALSSYEQYF	TGTGCCGGCAGCTTAGCCCTATCCAGCTACGAGCAGTACTTC
once	TRBV6-1	15	TRBJ2-7	TRBD1	CASSEGTGSLYEQYF	TGTGCCAGCAGTGAGGGGACAGGAAGTCTCTACGAGCAGTACTTC
.	TRBV7-8	14	TRBJ2-1	.	CASSLGRPDDEQFF	TGTGCCAGCAGCCTGGGGCGGCCAGACGATGAGCAGTTCTTC
.	TRBV5-4	15	TRBJ1-3	TRBD1	CASSRDRVSGNTIYF	TGTGCCAGCAGCCGGGACAGGGTGTCGGGAAACACCATATATTTT
.	TRBV2	16	TRBJ2-7	.	CASSAAWARGSYEQYF	TGTGCCAGCAGCGCAGCCTGGGCCCGGGGGTCTTACGAGCAGTACTTC
.	TRBV10-2	14	TRBJ1-2	TRBD1	CASSESGQAYGYTF	TGCGCCAGCAGTGAGTCCGGACAGGCATATGGCTACACCTTC
.	TRBV6-1	13	TRBJ2-7	.	CASSEAVPYEQYF	TGTGCCAGCAGTGAAGCGGTCCCCTACGAGCAGTACTTC
.	TRBV10-2	15	TRBJ2-5	TRBD2	CASSERYSGEETQYF	TGCGCCAGCAGTGAGAGGTATAGCGGGGAAGAGACCCAGTACTTC
.	TRBV5-1	13	TRBJ1-6	.	CASRETLGSPLHF	TGCGCCAGCCGCGAGACCTTAGGTTCACCCCTCCACTTT
few	TRBV7-7	13	TRBJ2-5	.	CASSLGAEETQYF	TGTGCTAGCAGCTTAGGTGCTGAAGAGACCCAGTACTTC
.	TRBV5-4	14	TRBJ2-3	.	CASSPPASTDTQYF	TGTGCCAGCAGCCCCCCGGCTAGCACAGATACGCAGTATTTT
.	TRBV4-3	17	TRBJ2-2	.	CASSQQPFGPDTGELFF	TGCGCCAGCAGCCAACAGCCCTTCGGGCCGGACACCGGGGAGCTGTTTTTT
.	TRBV9	15	TRBJ1-2	.	CASSVEASANYGYTF	TGTGCCAGCAGCGTAGAGGCCAGTGCTAACTATGGCTACACCTTC
.	TRBV7-8	14	TRBJ1-4	.	CASSQGGFGEKLFF	TGTGCCAGCAGCCAAGGGGGGTTTGGCGAAAAACTGTTTTTT
.	TRBV4-3	15	TRBJ2-2	.	CASSQDAAGTGELFF	TGCGCCAGCAGCCAAGATGCCGCGGGTACCGGGGAGCTGTTTTTT
.	TRBV18	16	TRBJ2-1	TRBD2	CASSPPGLARNNEQFF	TGTGCCAGCTCACCACCGGGACTAGCAAGGAACAATGAGCAGTTCTTC
.	TRBV7-7	15	TRBJ2-5	.	CASSPRASKGETQYF	TGTGCCAGCAGCCCCCGGGCCTCCAAGGGGGAGACCCAGTACTTC
.	TRBV5-4	15	TRBJ2-1	TRBD2	CASSLAGRAYNEQFF	TGTGCCAGCAGCCTAGCGGGAAGAGCCTACAATGAGCAGTTCTTC
.	TRBV19	14	TRBJ1-5	.	CASSATGPNQPQHF	TGTGCCAGTAGTGCTACAGGGCCCAATCAGCCCCAGCATTTT
.	TRBV5-8	14	TRBJ2-5	TRBD1	CASSGADPGGTQYF	TGTGCCAGCAGCGGCGCCGACCCAGGGGGGACCCAGTACTTC
.	TRBV5-6	14	TRBJ2-7	.	CASSFTGPFYEQYF	TGTGCCAGCAGTTTCACAGGGCCCTTCTACGAGCAGTACTTC
few	TRBV18	13	TRBJ1-2	.	CASSPSQAYGYTF	TGTGCCAGCTCACCAAGTCAAGCCTATGGCTACACCTTC
.	TRBV19	14	TRBJ2-3	TRBD2	CASRWTSATDTQYF	TGTGCCAGCCGGTGGACTAGCGCTACAGATACGCAGTATTTT
.	TRBV7-7	11	TRBJ2-5	.	CASSGGETQYF	TGTGCTAGCAGCGGAGGGGAGACCCAGTACTTC
.	TRBV11-2	15	TRBJ1-1	.	CASSFPLGGGTEAFF	TGTGCCAGCAGCTTCCCCCTTGGGGGGGGGACTGAAGCTTTCTTT
.	TRBV4-1	16	TRBJ1-1	.	CASSQVGRGRNTEAFF	TGCGCCAGCAGCCAAGTGGGTCGTGGCAGGAACACTGAAGCTTTCTTT